Detailed here is one T cell receptor (beta chain). This sample stems from a study of T cell changes during pregnancy in multiple sclerosis. The V end lost 0 bases, the J end lost 4 bases, and 22 bases lay between the germline ends. Germline assignment: CDR1 LGHNA and CDR2 YSLEER. The CDR3 runs 20 residues. Some clones are missing from TCRdb's copy, which holds only in-frame ones; the method was immunoSEQ multiplex PCR. Of 12,000 or so clones listed, roughly 86% are singletons. The V gene is TRBV4-3, the J gene TRBJ2-6, with a weak D call TRBD1 (6 bases). This TCR derives from a female donor in good health, enrolled as a control in a pregnancy study. Sequencing used CD8+ T cells from peripheral blood mononuclear cells, obtained in the second trimester of pregnancy. The CDR3 here is CASSQDQQQGTRGGANVLTF. The CDR3 bases are TGCGCCAGCAGCCAAGATCAACAACAGGGCACTAGGGGGGGGGCCAACGTCCTGACTTTC.